The 10 T cell receptor beta chains reported below all come from one sample, sequenced in a study of T cells after yellow fever vaccination (dated by TCRdb to the late 2010s). Explained via the paper, the treatment or condition label denotes: live attenuated yellow fever vaccine strain. The library was obtained by 5' RACE. Sequencing was carried out with an Illumina NovaSeq 6000. The public reads were reanalyzed by TCRdb: fastp trimming at Q25, MiXCR alignment, in-frame beta chains only. CDR3 protein duplicates are merged, each entry listing the most common genes and DNA. The sample profile shows some 240,000 distinct CDR3 sequences; roughly 5% of them were found once. Together, the top ten hold roughly 3.5% of the sample. Specimen: CD4+ T cells sorted from PBMCs, collected on the day of the yellow fever booster vaccination. These TCRs come from a man aged 18-30 years who received the YFV17D yellow fever vaccine.

V and J are TRBV7-2 and TRBJ2-5, with 8 bases that match TRBD2. The CDR3 has 15 amino acids. The germline CDR1 and CDR2 sequences are SGHTA and FQGNSA. V lost 2 bases, J lost 0 bases, and 2 bases stayed unmatched. The chain's CDR3 is CASSLRRGDQETQYF. The CDR3 DNA reads TGTGCCAGCAGCTTAAGGCGGGGGGACCAAGAGACCCAGTACTTC.

The rearrangement links TRBV6-2 or TRBV6-3 to TRBJ2-1, with D unresolved. Per the germline V gene, CDR1 is MNHEY and CDR2 is SVGEGT. The CDR3 sequence is 12 residues long. V gave up 0 bases and J gave up 7 bases, with 4 bases separating them. The CDR3 DNA sequence: TGTGCCAGCAGTTACTCGGCGAATGAGCAGTTCTTC. Its translation is CASSYSANEQFF.

V is TRBV7-2 and J is TRBJ1-1, with 8 bases identical to TRBD1. The J segment lost 0 bases and the V segment lost 4 bases, leaving 10 bases of the junction unmatched. CDR1 and CDR2 (germline): SGHTA, FQGNSA. The CDR3 spans 17 residues. CDR3 DNA: TGTGCCAGCAGCTCCACTGGATCAGGGGGCCTGAACACTGAAGCTTTCTTT. Translation: CASSSTGSGGLNTEAFF.

The table lists this clonotype with a few counts. The chain employs TRBV20-1 and TRBJ1-5; D unclear. CDR1 DFQATT and CDR2 SNEGSKA come from the germline V gene (reference sequence). With 5 bases removed from V and 2 bases from J, the gap between germline ends came to 7 bases. CDR3 length: 12 amino acids. CDR3 bases: TGCAGTGCTTGGTCTGGCAATCAGCCCCAGCATTTT. It specifies CSAWSGNQPQHF.

The chain employs TRBV29-1 and TRBJ2-1; TRBD1 is a possible D gene (5 bases). Trimming cost V 7 bases and J 9 bases, with 10 bases left between them. The CDR3 length is 10 residues. CDR1 is SQVTM, CDR2 ANQGSEA, per germline. CDR3 amino acids: CSGGSIEQFF. CDR3 nucleotide sequence: TGCAGCGGGGGCAGCATTGAGCAGTTCTTC.

V usage is TRBV9 and J usage is TRBJ2-5, with D possibly matching TRBD1 (6 bases). The germline gives CDR1 SGDLS, CDR2 YYNGEE. V was pared by 3 bases and J by 0 bases, with 9 bases between. This CDR3 has 14 amino acids. The CDR3 is CASSEQGYQETQYF. The DNA for the CDR3 is TGTGCCAGCAGCGAACAGGGCTACCAAGAGACCCAGTACTTC.

The chain uses TRBV28 and TRBJ2-6; TRBD1 aligns across 9 bases. The CDR3 spans 15 residues. Germline V gene data show CDR1 as MDHEN and CDR2 as SYDVKM. V shed 6 bases and J 5 bases; nucleotides not matched to a gene: 5. The CDR3 sequence is CASRHRGLRANVLTF. CDR3 in DNA: TGTGCCAGCAGGCACAGGGGGCTTCGGGCCAACGTCCTGACTTTC. Together with reference TRBV28 and TRBJ2-6, the CDR3 gives the full variable domain: DVKVTQSSRYLVKRTGEKVFLECVQDMDHENMFWYRQDPGLGLRLIYFSYDVKMKEKGDIPEGYSVSREKKERFSLILESASTNQTSMYLCASRHRGLRANVLTFGAGSRLTVL.

This clonotype appeared a few times. This sequence joins TRBV5-5 and TRBJ2-3; D remains unclear. V was trimmed by 7 bases and J by 0 bases, leaving 9 bases between them. The length of the CDR3 is 13 residues. The germline CDR1 and CDR2 sequences are SGHKS and YYEKEE (reference sequence). CDR3 sequence (DNA): TGTGCCAGCCGCGGTGGGAGCACAGATACGCAGTATTTT. Its translation is CASRGGSTDTQYF.

The V gene is TRBV7-9, the J gene TRBJ1-1; 8 bases agree with TRBD1. Unmatched junction bases numbered 8, after V lost 4 bases and J lost 1 base. This CDR3 region has 16 residues. CDR1 SEHNR and CDR2 FQNEAQ come from the germline V gene (reference sequence). CDR3 loop: CASSYRGQVGNTEAFF. In nucleotides, the CDR3 is TGTGCCAGCAGCTACCGGGGACAGGTTGGGAACACTGAAGCTTTCTTT.

The chain combines TRBV7-9 with TRBJ2-3; 8 bases match TRBD2. The CDR3 length is 16 residues. The germline V gene has CDR1 SEHNR and CDR2 FQNEAQ (reference sequence). V lost 2 bases, J lost 0 bases, and 4 bases stayed unmatched. Here the CDR3 DNA reads TGTGCCAGCAGCTTAAGAGAGCGGGGGAGCACAGATACGCAGTATTTT. Its protein is CASSLRERGSTDTQYF. Filled out from reference TRBV7-9 and TRBJ2-3, the complete variable domain reads DTGVSQNPRHKITKRGQNVTFRCDPISEHNRLYWYRQTLGQGPEFLTYFQNEAQLEKSRLLSDRFSAERPKGSFSTLEIQRTEQGDSAMYLCASSLRERGSTDTQYFGPGTRLTVL.